Listed here are 10 T cell receptor beta chains from one sample, sequenced in a study of cytomegalovirus exposure and HLA in healthy donors. PCR amplification relied on 60 Vbeta primers (plus 13 Jbeta primers). Profiling relied on immunoSEQ multiplex PCR, and the TCRdb table lists in-frame clones only, not all of them. The sample has tens of thousands of clones; more than 90% are singletons. Sequenced input: PBMCs. The receptors here all came from a woman aged 18-35 years in good health and CMV-seronegative.

This clone was seen just once. V and J are TRBV11-2 and TRBJ1-2; D is unresolved. The CDR3 consists of 14 residues. Deletions cut 5 bases from V and 10 bases from J, with 20 bases between. Germline CDR1 SGHAT, CDR2 FQNNGV. The CDR3 here is CASSDRGRYGYYTF. CDR3 DNA sequence: TGTGCCAGCAGCGACCGAGGGCGTTACGGCTACTACACCTTC.

This clone was seen a handful of times. The J gene is TRBJ2-7, the V gene TRBV2; D unclear. V lost 5 bases and J lost 4, with 6 bases in between. CDR1 is SNHLY and CDR2 is FYNNEI in the germline V gene. The CDR3 is made up of 11 amino acids. The CDR3 nucleotides are TGTGCCAGCAGTCCGACTTACGAGCAGTACTTC. Translating it yields CASSPTYEQYF.

The V and J genes are TRBV7-2 and TRBJ1-4; a possible D gene is TRBD1 (6 bases). The CDR3 length is 14 residues. Per the germline V gene, CDR1 is SGHTA and CDR2 is FQGNSA. V was pared by 4 bases and J by 5 bases, with 11 bases between. Written as DNA, the CDR3 is TGTGCCAGCAGCTCTGCGGGGGCGAATGAAAAACTGTTTTTT. This translates into CASSSAGANEKLFF.

This chain connects TRBV5-1 to TRBJ2-2; 9 positions agree with TRBD1. The CDR3 covers 16 residues. CDR1 and CDR2 from the germline V gene are SGHRS and YFSETQ. V was pared by 5 bases and J by 4 bases, with 9 bases of the junction left unmatched. DNA of the CDR3: TGCGCCAGCAGGCCTGGACAGGGGTCGACCACCGGGGAGCTGTTTTTT. Protein product: CASRPGQGSTTGELFF.

The V gene is TRBV5-1, the J gene TRBJ1-1, with 9 positions matching TRBD1. The CDR3 is 14 amino acids. After removal of 4 bases from V and 3 bases from J, the junction contained 4 bases not matched to a gene. The V gene's germline CDR1 is SGHRS and CDR2 YFSETQ. The CDR3 region has the DNA TGCGCCAGCAGCGATACAGGGGGCTACACTGAAGCTTTCTTT. It codes for CASSDTGGYTEAFF.

V usage is TRBV14 and J usage is TRBJ2-3; no reliable D call. Germline assignment: CDR1 SGHDN and CDR2 FVKESK. The CDR3 spans 17 residues. V lost 4 bases, J lost 0 bases, and 17 bases lay in between. In DNA form, the CDR3 reads TGTGCCAGCAGCCTAACGACGGCAGGCCCTAGCACAGATACGCAGTATTTT. As protein: CASSLTTAGPSTDTQYF.

The chain recombines TRBV30 with TRBJ1-2; TRBD1 aligns across 7 bases. Germline loops: CDR1 GTSNPN, CDR2 SVGIG (reference sequence). The V gene end was trimmed by 2 bases and the J gene end by 5 bases; junction bases not matched to a gene: 8. The CDR3 totals 14 residues. The CDR3 sequence is CAWSQGQALYGYTF. In nucleotides, the CDR3 is TGTGCCTGGAGTCAAGGACAGGCCCTATATGGCTACACCTTC.

The J gene is TRBJ2-7, the V gene TRBV2; the D is unclear. Trimming took off 4 bases at V and 4 bases at J, with 5 bases between the two ends. There are 11 residues in the CDR3. Germline V lookup: CDR1 SNHLY, CDR2 FYNNEI. The CDR3, as DNA: TGTGCCAGCAGTGTAAATTACGAGCAGTACTTC. Amino acid sequence: CASSVNYEQYF.

The J gene is TRBJ2-1, the V gene TRBV6-4, with TRBD1 matching over 7 bases. The CDR3 length is 15 residues. J gave up 6 bases and V 2 bases, and 7 bases lay outside the gene matches. The V gene's germline CDR1 is MRHNA and CDR2 SNTAGT. The DNA of the CDR3 is TGTGCCAGCAGTGACCTAGCCACAGGGGTCAATGAGCAGTTCTTC. Protein sequence: CASSDLATGVNEQFF.

The V call is TRBV5-1, the J call TRBJ2-2; D is unresolved. This CDR3 has 14 residues. The germline V gene encodes CDR1 SGHRS and CDR2 YFSETQ. Trimming removed 2 bases from V and 1 base from J, with 6 bases in between. CDR3 sequence (DNA): TGCGCCAGCAGCTTAACAGAGAACACCGGGGAGCTGTTTTTT. Amino acids: CASSLTENTGELFF.